This T cell receptor (beta chain) was sequenced in a study of control samples from healthy donors and cancer patients. The assay was immunoSEQ multiplex PCR, and TCRdb's table has in-frame clones only and misses some. The data contain around 110,000 clones, about 88% of them singletons. CDR3 length equals 14 residues. Trimming removed 3 bases from V and 5 bases from J, with 11 bases in between. Germline V gene lookup returns CDR1 SGHTA and CDR2 FQGNSA. The chain carries TRBV7-2 and TRBJ2-1; no reliable D call. The clonotype originates from a woman aged 70-85 years in good health. Specimen: blood. CDR3 nucleotides: TGTGCCAGCAGCTTCTCTAGGGAACACAATGAGCAGTTCTTC. Encoded protein: CASSFSREHNEQFF.